This TCR beta chain derives from a study of beta chain features in type 1 diabetes. The CDR3 is 15 residues long. Germline loops: CDR1 SQVTM, CDR2 ANQGSEA. With 0 bases removed from V and 2 bases from J, the gap between germline ends came to 13 bases. Study-level points and caveats: In every one of the four CD4+ subsets, TCRB CDR3s were moderately but significantly shorter in Type 1 diabetes patients.

Markers CD45RO/CCR7/CD25/CD127/CD95/CD27 served to sort CD4+ naive, central memory, regulatory and stem cell-like memory cells. This clone was found a few times. Its antigen remains unidentified. Expressed TCRB transcripts were sequenced because the isolated RNA had all been reverse transcribed beforehand. Regulatory, naive and central memory T cell samples averaged roughly 4 million reads. The data were produced by immunoSEQ multiplex PCR, yet TCRdb's version contains in-frame clones alone and is incomplete. The sample has under 400,000 clones; less than 20% are singletons. What was sequenced was naive CD4+ T cells from blood. This TCR was recovered from a young woman in good health. The rearrangement joins TRBV29-1 to TRBJ1-2; D is unclear. CDR3 sequence: CSVEDKERTNYGYTF. The CDR3 DNA reads as TGCAGCGTTGAAGATAAGGAGAGAACCAACTATGGCTACACCTTC.